Listed here are 8 T cell receptor beta chains from one sample, sequenced in a study of blood T cell repertoires in COVID-19. TCRdb's copy holds only in-frame clones and misses some; the assay was immunoSEQ multiplex PCR. The sample lists 200,000 to 250,000 clones, about four fifths seen once, with less than 3.5% in the top ten. Sequenced input: peripheral blood. The receptors originated from a woman aged 18-29 years with acute or convalescent COVID-19.

The genes are TRBV7-3 and TRBJ2-3, with D perhaps matching TRBD2 (6 bases). The CDR3 is 16 amino acids. Germline CDR1 reads SGHTA; CDR2 reads FQGTGA. The germline V and J ends were trimmed by 2 bases and 0 bases, with 12 bases remaining between them. The CDR3 sequence is CASSLFTGLSTDTQYF. In DNA form, the CDR3 reads TGTGCCAGCAGCTTATTCACGGGACTGAGCACAGATACGCAGTATTTT.

The genes are TRBV6-6 and TRBJ1-3; tentatively, D is TRBD1 (5 bases). Germline assignment: CDR1 MNHNY and CDR2 SVGAGI (reference sequence). The CDR3 spans 16 residues. With 1 base removed from V and 0 bases from J, the gap between germline ends came to 10 bases. CDR3 loop: CASSYWPGLSGNTIYF. The CDR3 nucleotides are TGTGCCAGCAGTTACTGGCCAGGGCTCTCTGGAAACACCATATATTTT.

The chain couples TRBV14 to TRBJ2-1; 7 nucleotides agree with TRBD2. Per the germline V gene, CDR1 is SGHDN and CDR2 is FVKESK. The CDR3 spans 14 residues. The V segment lost 3 bases and the J segment 6 bases; nucleotides outside the gene matches: 5. DNA of the CDR3: TGTGCCAGCAGCCAGCAGACTAGCCGCAATGAGCAGTTCTTC. Translating it yields CASSQQTSRNEQFF.

This clone was seen only once. V gene TRBV27 combines with J gene TRBJ2-7; a weak D match, TRBD2 (6 bases). The CDR3 sequence is 13 residues long. V was cut by 6 bases and J by 0 bases, with 9 bases left in between. The germline V gene has CDR1 MNHEY and CDR2 SMNVEV (reference sequence). In nucleotides, the CDR3 is TGTGCCAGCAGCGGGAGTAACTCCTACGAGCAGTACTTC. It translates to CASSGSNSYEQYF.

The chain links TRBV6-5 to TRBJ1-6; D unresolved. Germline CDR1 is MNHEY and CDR2 is SVGAGI. Trimming removed 0 bases at V and 7 bases at J, with 10 bases between. CDR3 length: 15 amino acids. The CDR3 sequence is CASSYSSTANSPLHF. The CDR3 coding sequence is TGTGCCAGCAGTTACTCGAGCACAGCAAATTCACCCCTCCACTTT.

This chain connects TRBV7-9 to TRBJ1-5; D is undetermined. Germline V gene sequence: CDR1 SEHNR, CDR2 FQNEAQ (reference sequence). V lost 1 base to trimming and J lost 9 bases, with 10 bases between them. The CDR3 extends over 13 amino acids. The CDR3 protein is CASSLGGPGPQHF. CDR3 in DNA: TGTGCCAGCAGCTTAGGAGGTCCGGGGCCCCAGCATTTT.

The rearrangement uses TRBV15 and TRBJ1-2, with 7 bases aligning to TRBD1. Germline assignment: CDR1 LNHNV and CDR2 YYDKDF (reference sequence). The CDR3 has 15 residues. V gave up 5 bases and J gave up 1 base; unmatched junction bases: 7. CDR3 residues: CATSDGTAINYGYTF. CDR3 coding DNA: TGTGCCACCAGCGACGGGACAGCGATTAACTATGGCTACACCTTC.

V and J are TRBV7-2 and TRBJ2-1, with D tentatively TRBD2 (6 bases). Germline V gene sequence: CDR1 SGHTA, CDR2 FQGNSA. V dropped 5 bases and J dropped 4 bases, with 15 bases sitting between them. The CDR3 runs 15 residues. CDR3 in DNA: TGTGCCAGCAGCCTTCTAGCGAACTATTACAATGAGCAGTTCTTC. It codes for CASSLLANYYNEQFF. The complete variable domain, with remaining parts taken from reference TRBV7-2 and TRBJ2-1, reads GAGVSQSPSNKVTEKGKDVELRCDPISGHTALYWYRQSLGQGLEFLIYFQGNSAPDKSGLPSDRFSAERTGGSVSTLTIQRTQQEDSAVYLCASSLLANYYNEQFFGPGTRLTVL.